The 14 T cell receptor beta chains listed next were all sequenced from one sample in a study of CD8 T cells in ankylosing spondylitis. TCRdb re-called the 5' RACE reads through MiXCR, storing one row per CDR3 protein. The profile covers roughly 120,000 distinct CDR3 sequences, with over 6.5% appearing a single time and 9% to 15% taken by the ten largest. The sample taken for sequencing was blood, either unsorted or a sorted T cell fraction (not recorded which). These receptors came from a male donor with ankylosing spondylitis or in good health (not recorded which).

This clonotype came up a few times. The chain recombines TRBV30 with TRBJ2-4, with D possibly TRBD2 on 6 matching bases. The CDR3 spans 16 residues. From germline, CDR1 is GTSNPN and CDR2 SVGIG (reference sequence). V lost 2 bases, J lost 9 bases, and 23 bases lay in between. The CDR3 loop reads CAWSQLGQTRGGIQYF. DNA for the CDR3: TGTGCCTGGAGTCAACTTGGACAAACCCGGGGAGGCATTCAGTACTTC.

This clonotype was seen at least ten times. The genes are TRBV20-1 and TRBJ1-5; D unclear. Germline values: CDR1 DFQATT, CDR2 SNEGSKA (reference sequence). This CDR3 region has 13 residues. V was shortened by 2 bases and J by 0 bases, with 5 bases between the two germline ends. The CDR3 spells CSARQVSNQPQHF. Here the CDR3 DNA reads TGCAGTGCTAGACAGGTTAGCAATCAGCCCCAGCATTTT.

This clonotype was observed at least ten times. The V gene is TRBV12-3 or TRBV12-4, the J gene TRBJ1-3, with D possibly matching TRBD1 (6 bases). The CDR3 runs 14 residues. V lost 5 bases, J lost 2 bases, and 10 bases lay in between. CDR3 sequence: CASSKTGTGNTIYF. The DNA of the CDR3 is TGTGCCAGCAGTAAAACAGGGACTGGAAACACCATATATTTT.

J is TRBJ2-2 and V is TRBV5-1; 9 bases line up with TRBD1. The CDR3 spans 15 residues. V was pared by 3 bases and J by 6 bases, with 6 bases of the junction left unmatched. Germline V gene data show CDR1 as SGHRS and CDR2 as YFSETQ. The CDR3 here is CASSSGTGQAGELFF. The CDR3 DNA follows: TGCGCCAGCAGCTCCGGGACAGGGCAAGCCGGGGAGCTGTTTTTT.

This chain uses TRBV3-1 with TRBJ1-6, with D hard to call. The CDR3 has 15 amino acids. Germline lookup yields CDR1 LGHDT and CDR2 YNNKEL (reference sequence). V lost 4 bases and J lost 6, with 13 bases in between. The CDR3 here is CASSPRLTGNSPLHF. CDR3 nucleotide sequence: TGTGCCAGCAGCCCCCGGCTGACGGGTAATTCACCCCTCCACTTT.

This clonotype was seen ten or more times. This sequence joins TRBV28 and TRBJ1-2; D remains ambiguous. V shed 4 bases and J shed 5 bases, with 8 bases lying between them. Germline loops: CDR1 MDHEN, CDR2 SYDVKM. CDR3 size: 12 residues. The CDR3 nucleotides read TGTGCCAGCAGTTCCCCATTATATGGCTACACCTTC. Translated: CASSSPLYGYTF.

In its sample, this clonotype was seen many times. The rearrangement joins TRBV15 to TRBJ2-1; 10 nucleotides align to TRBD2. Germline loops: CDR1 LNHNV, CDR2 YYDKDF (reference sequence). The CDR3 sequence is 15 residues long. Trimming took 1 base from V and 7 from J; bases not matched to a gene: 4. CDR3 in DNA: TGTGCCACCAGCAGAGCCCTTAGCGGGGGGAATGAGCAGTTCTTC. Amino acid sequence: CATSRALSGGNEQFF.

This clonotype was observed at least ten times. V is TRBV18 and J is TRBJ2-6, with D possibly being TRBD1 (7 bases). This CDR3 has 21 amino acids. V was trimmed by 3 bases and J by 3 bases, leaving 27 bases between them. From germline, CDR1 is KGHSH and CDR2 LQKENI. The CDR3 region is CASSPQQLEGAWVRGANVLTF. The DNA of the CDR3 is TGTGCCAGCTCACCCCAACAGTTGGAGGGGGCATGGGTTCGTGGGGCCAACGTCCTGACTTTC. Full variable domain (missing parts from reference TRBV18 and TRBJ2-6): NAGVMQNPRHLVRRRGQEARLRCSPMKGHSHVYWYRQLPEEGLKFMVYLQKENIIDESGMPKERFSAEFPKEGPSILRIQQVVRGDSAAYFCASSPQQLEGAWVRGANVLTFGAGSRLTVL.

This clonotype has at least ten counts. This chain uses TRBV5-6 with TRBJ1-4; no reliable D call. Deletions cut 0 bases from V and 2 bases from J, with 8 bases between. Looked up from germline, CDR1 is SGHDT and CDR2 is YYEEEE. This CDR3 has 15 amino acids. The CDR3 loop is CASSLAFGTNEKLFF. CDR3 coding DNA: TGTGCCAGCAGCTTGGCTTTTGGGACTAATGAAAAACTGTTTTTT.

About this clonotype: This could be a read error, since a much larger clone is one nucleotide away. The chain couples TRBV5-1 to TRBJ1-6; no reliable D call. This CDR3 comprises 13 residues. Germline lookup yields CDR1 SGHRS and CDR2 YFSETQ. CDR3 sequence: CAGSGEGGSPLHF. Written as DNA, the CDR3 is TGCGCCGGCAGCGGAGAAGGCGGTTCACCCCTCCACTTT.

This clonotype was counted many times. In nucleotides, the CDR3 is TGTGCCAGCAGCAAAGGACAGGGAGGAGGCTACACCTTC. It translates to CASSKGQGGGYTF. The chain has TRBV5-5 and TRBJ1-2, with 8 positions matching TRBD1. CDR3 length: 13 residues. Trimming at V came to 4 bases and at J to 8 bases, leaving 7 bases not matched to a gene. CDR1 SGHKS and CDR2 YYEKEE come from the germline V gene (reference sequence).

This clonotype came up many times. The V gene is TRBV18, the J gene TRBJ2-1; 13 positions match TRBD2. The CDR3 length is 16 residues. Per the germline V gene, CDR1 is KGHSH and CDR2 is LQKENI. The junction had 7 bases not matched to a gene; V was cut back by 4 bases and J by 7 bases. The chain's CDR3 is CASSQTTSGRVNEQFF. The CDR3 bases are TGTGCCAGCTCACAAACAACTAGCGGGAGGGTAAATGAGCAGTTCTTC.

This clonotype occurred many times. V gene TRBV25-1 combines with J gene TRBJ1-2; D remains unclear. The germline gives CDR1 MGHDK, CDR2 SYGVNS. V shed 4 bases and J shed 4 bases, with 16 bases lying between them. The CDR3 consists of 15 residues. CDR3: CASSAQKVGGYGYTF. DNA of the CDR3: TGTGCCAGCAGTGCTCAAAAGGTCGGCGGCTATGGCTACACCTTC.

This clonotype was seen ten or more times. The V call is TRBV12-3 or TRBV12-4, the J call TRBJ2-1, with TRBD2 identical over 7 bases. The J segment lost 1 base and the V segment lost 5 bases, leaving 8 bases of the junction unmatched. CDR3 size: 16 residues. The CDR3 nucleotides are TGTGCCAGCAGTCCGCTCGGGGGAGGGTCCTACAATGAGCAGTTCTTC. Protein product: CASSPLGGGSYNEQFF.